This T cell receptor (beta chain) is drawn from a study of blood T cell repertoires in COVID-19. As for the study in general: Sample material is recorded as cDNA or gDNA derived from T cells, B-cell-depleted T cells, or PBMCs.

This CDR3 region has 13 residues. V gave up 4 bases and J gave up 4 bases, with 10 bases separating them. Germline CDR1 reads MGHRA; CDR2 reads YSYEKL. Authors' processing steps: How many nucleated cells were present was estimated from reference gene primer amplification. Profiling relied on immunoSEQ multiplex PCR, and the TCRdb table lists in-frame clones only, not all of them. The V and J calls and clone size are taken from that table; D and trimming were inferred from the DNA. This table holds about 120,000 clones, roughly 89% found once. The chain combines TRBV4-1 with TRBJ1-1; maybe TRBD1 (5 bases). The sequenced sample was peripheral blood. The TCR originated in a human donor with acute or convalescent COVID-19. The donor label of this sample is uncertain. The CDR3: CASSPPTATEAFF. CDR3 sequence (DNA): TGCGCCAGCAGCCCACCGACAGCCACTGAAGCTTTCTTT.